The clone carrying this T cell receptor (beta chain) was picked up a small number of times. Its antigen remains unidentified. Data came from immunoSEQ multiplex PCR; TCRdb stores just in-frame clones and leaves some out. The repertoire has about 480,000 clones, roughly 85% of them found once; the top ten carry 10% to 15%. The sample's treatment: some 20 received Ad26.COV2.S at low or high dose, single or two shots; several received placebo; per-sample allocation not given. Material that was analyzed had been drawn on day 63 after the first vaccine or placebo injection. A Boston donor was an adult aged 18-55 years. This entry belongs to a study of Ad26.COV2.S vaccination and SARS-CoV-2 variants. CDR1 is SGHNT and CDR2 is YYREEE in the germline V gene (reference sequence). V gave up 6 bases and J gave up 5 bases; unmatched junction bases: 9. This CDR3 is 16 amino acids long. Regarding the study as a whole: Reports say spike-specific CD8+ and CD4+ T cell responses covered substantial breadth after vaccination.

This sequence joins TRBV5-4 and TRBJ2-2, with 11 bases fitting TRBD2. The starting material was peripheral blood, obtained in a trial of Ad26.COV2.S vaccine versus placebo. This TCR was sampled from a person between 18 and 59 years old who received the Ad26.COV2.S COVID-19 vaccine or a placebo. The CDR3 DNA reads TGTGCCAGCAACCTCCTAGCGGGAGGAGGGACCGGGGAGCTGTTTTTT. It translates to CASNLLAGGGTGELFF.